Below, 12 T cell receptor beta chains from the same sample are listed, as sequenced in a study of tumor-infiltrating lymphocytes in primary liver carcinoma. RNA was extracted from whole blood without cell sorting, alongside germline DNA. Synthesis of TCR beta cDNA was carried out from around 500 ng total RNA with a constant-region primer. Amplification in three nested multiplex PCR rounds with slightly modified ARM-PCR gave rise to TCR beta libraries. Primers for the first two PCR rounds were TRBV1-TRBV30 forward primers and a C-beta reverse primer (10 cycles per round). A single record per CDR3 protein comes from TCRdb applying MiXCR to the multiplex PCR reads. The data show approximately 330,000 distinct CDR3 sequences, almost 65% seen once. The sequenced sample was peripheral blood. These TCRs come from a middle-aged man with primary liver carcinoma and hepatitis B virus infection.

This clonotype was recorded a few times. One end of the junction is discordant with germline, which a read error may explain. This rearrangement joins TRBV11-2 to TRBJ2-7, with a possible D match to TRBD1 (5 bases). There are 14 residues in the CDR3. Per the germline V gene, CDR1 is SGHAT and CDR2 is FQNNGV. The CDR3 sequence: CANSFTLAGNEQYF. The CDR3, as DNA: TGTGCCAACAGCTTTACACTCGCAGGGAACGAGCAGTACTTC.

The chain links TRBV24-1 to TRBJ2-2, with D hard to call. Per the germline V gene, CDR1 is KGHDR and CDR2 is SFDVKD. Trimming stripped 5 bases from V and 7 bases from J, with 7 bases between. The CDR3 runs to 12 residues. As DNA, the CDR3 is TGTGCCACCAGTGCGGTCGACGGGGAGCTGTTTTTT. This codes for CATSAVDGELFF.

This clonotype was counted between two and nine times. The rearrangement uses TRBV18 and TRBJ1-5, with 11 bases aligning to TRBD1. Trimming at V came to 2 bases and at J to 4 bases, leaving 1 base not matched to a gene. The CDR3 consists of 15 residues. Germline lookup yields CDR1 KGHSH and CDR2 LQKENI. CDR3 amino acids: CASSPGTGGNQPQHF. The CDR3 DNA sequence: TGTGCCAGCTCACCAGGGACAGGGGGGAATCAGCCCCAGCATTTT.

Notes on this clonotype: Given a much more abundant clone one base away, this may be a read error. The J gene is TRBJ2-7, the V gene TRBV4-3; 10 nucleotides agree with TRBD1. The CDR3 contains 15 residues. Germline lookup yields CDR1 LGHNA and CDR2 YSLEER. The DNA for the CDR3 is TGCGCCAACAGCCAAACTCGACAGGGGGCTTACGAGCAGTACTTC. Translating gives CANSQTRQGAYEQYF.

A note on this clonotype: At one of its ends the junction is not consistent with the germline gene, which may arise from a read error. The chain recombines TRBV6-1 with TRBJ2-3; a possible D gene is TRBD2 (5 bases). The CDR3 runs to 12 residues. From germline, CDR1 is MNHNS and CDR2 SASEGT. DNA of the CDR3: TGTGCAAGCAATGGAGGAACAGATACGCAGTATTTT. This gives the protein CASNGGTDTQYF.

Points on this clonotype: The junction departs from the called germline gene at one end, perhaps through a read error. This chain connects TRBV11-3 to TRBJ2-1; D is unresolved. The length of the CDR3 is 12 residues. Germline loops: CDR1 SGHNT, CDR2 YENEEA. CDR3 bases: TGTGCCAGCAGCCTAGATTCTAATGAGGAGCTCTTC. This translates into CASSLDSNEELF.

With respect to this clonotype: One base away lies a much larger clone, so this may be a sequencing read error. V and J are TRBV6-2 or TRBV6-3 and TRBJ2-5; D is unresolved. The germline gives CDR1 MNHEY, CDR2 SVGEGT. CDR3 length: 13 residues. Here the CDR3 DNA reads TGTGCCAGCAGTTTATCTTTCGTGGAGACCAAGTACTTC. This gives the protein CASSLSFVETKYF.

This clonotype was seen ten or more times. The chain links TRBV11-3 to TRBJ2-1, with 11 bases fitting TRBD2. With 1 base clipped from V and 5 bases from J, the junction kept 1 base outside the gene matches. The CDR3 loop spans 15 amino acids. Germline V gene sequence: CDR1 SGHNT, CDR2 YENEEA. CDR3 amino acids: CASSLVAGGHNEQFF. For the CDR3, the DNA is TGTGCCAGCAGCTTAGTAGCGGGAGGGCACAATGAGCAGTTCTTC.

As concerns this clonotype: The junction shows a germline mismatch at one end, possibly a read error. V usage is TRBV28 and J usage is TRBJ1-6, with D hard to call. Germline V gene sequence: CDR1 MDHEN, CDR2 SYDVKM. The CDR3 is 14 residues long. The CDR3 bases are TGTGCCAGCAGCAAACAACTTCTTTCTTCACCCCTCAACTTT. This codes for CASSKQLLSSPLNF. Full variable domain (missing parts from reference TRBV28 and TRBJ1-6): DVKVTQSSRYLVKRTGEKVFLECVQDMDHENMFWYRQDPGLGLRLIYFSYDVKMKEKGDIPEGYSVSREKKERFSLILESASTNQTSMYLCASSKQLLSSPLNFGNGTRLTVT.

Comments on this clonotype: Relative to the germline gene, one junction end is altered; a read error may explain this. The genes are TRBV11-2 and TRBJ2-7, with TRBD1 matching 10 bases. Germline values: CDR1 SGHAT, CDR2 FQNNGV. The CDR3 loop spans 15 amino acids. CDR3 amino acids: CASILDRGHPYEQYF. The CDR3 coding sequence is TGTGCCAGCATCTTAGACAGGGGGCACCCATACGAGCAGTACTTC.

On this clonotype: A junction end diverges from the germline sequence, so it may reflect a read error. The J gene is TRBJ2-7, the V gene TRBV6-1; a weak D match, TRBD1 (6 bases). CDR1 is MNHNS and CDR2 is SASEGT in the germline V gene. This CDR3 is 15 amino acids long. The CDR3 region is CASSEDPGHHYEQYF. The CDR3 nucleotides read TGTGCCAGCAGTGAAGACCCGGGACACCACTACGAACAGTACTTC.

As for this clonotype: At one of its ends the junction is not consistent with the germline gene, which may arise from a read error. V and J are TRBV11-2 and TRBJ2-1; D is ambiguous. Germline CDR1 SGHAT, CDR2 FQNNGV. CDR3 length: 14 amino acids. The CDR3 is CASSSHTGYAEQFF. The CDR3 nucleotides read TGTGCCAGTAGCTCCCATACTGGGTACGCTGAGCAGTTCTTC.